This TCR beta chain was documented in a study of T cell repertoires in cytomegalovirus infection. This clonotype was seen repeatedly, ten times or more. The antigen is not known. Study findings and constraints: Dominant in the ex vivo response were TCR beta clonotypes restricted by HLA-C and specific for CMV.

One entry per CDR3 protein, called by TCRdb with MiXCR from the reads. The data hold 490,000 or so distinct CDR3 sequences, with approximately 10% observed a single time. Trimming stripped 0 bases from V and 3 bases from J, with 17 bases between. This CDR3 region has 17 residues. The germline gives CDR1 SGHVS, CDR2 FQNEAQ. This sequence was found in a human donor in good health (CMV status not recorded). Some clones in this sample may be carry-over from other donors' samples. The material sequenced was PBMCs. The chain is built from TRBV7-8 and TRBJ2-5, with a possible D match to TRBD1 (7 bases). CDR3: CASSLAAAGGSEETQYF. CDR3 nucleotide sequence: TGTGCCAGCAGCTTAGCGGCCGCAGGGGGGTCTGAAGAGACCCAGTACTTC.